The clone carrying this T cell receptor beta chain came up many times. Measured with immunoSEQ multiplex PCR; TCRdb has only the in-frame clones, and not every one. The profile shows 30,000 to 40,000 clones, 35% to 40% of them singletons. These data originate in a study of PD-L1 blockade in urothelial cancer. V was cut by 10 bases and J by 0 bases, with 11 bases left in between. This CDR3 has 13 residues. Germline CDR1 and CDR2: MNHGY and SAAAGT. This clonotype originated in a man aged 55 to 69 with urothelial cancer. The chain couples TRBV6-8 to TRBJ2-3, with a possible D match to TRBD2 (6 bases). The sequencing here drew on tumor tissue, taken before atezolizumab (anti-PD-L1) treatment. DNA of the CDR3: TGTGCCATCGCCGGGACTAGCACAGATACGCAGTATTTT. Translated, it gives CAIAGTSTDTQYF.